The following is a T cell receptor (beta chain) sequence with its context. Its antigen is not identified. PCR primers comprised 60 Vbeta and 13 Jbeta primers. In the original workflow: It was a later analysis that counted about 80 million unique TCR beta chains, of which approximately 11 million were shared. Sequencing was performed with immunoSEQ multiplex PCR; in TCRdb, only in-frame clones are kept and a portion is missing. The DNA was the basis for D and trimming; V, J and clone size are from that table. The sample carries over 150,000 clones, 60% to 85% recorded once. The source of the sample is a study of cytomegalovirus exposure and HLA in healthy donors. Findings of the study overall: Later analysis revealed greater clonal expansion in HLA-associated TCR beta chains than in equally common others. In a later analysis, common viral pathogens appeared linked to several of the most significant clusters.

V lost 4 bases to trimming and J lost 0 bases, with 2 bases between them. CDR3 length equals 13 residues. The germline gives CDR1 SGHDT, CDR2 YYEEEE. The genes are TRBV5-6 and TRBJ2-6; D unresolved. This TCR came from a woman between 40 and 55 years old in good health and CMV-seronegative. The sample was PBMCs. The CDR3 sequence is CASSHSGANVLTF. CDR3 in DNA: TGTGCCAGCAGCCACTCTGGGGCCAACGTCCTGACTTTC.